The 20 T cell receptor beta chains given below trace back to one sample, sequenced in a study of OX40 agonist ivuxolimab in advanced cancers. Profiling relied on immunoSEQ multiplex PCR, and the TCRdb table lists in-frame clones only, not all of them. The sample has about 9,200 clones; 75% to 85% are singletons. The sequencing here drew on CD4+ or CD8+ T cells sorted from blood, taken in a trial of the OX40 agonist ivuxolimab. The source is an adult with an advanced solid tumor such as melanoma, head and neck, liver or kidney cancer.

This clone showed up just once. V and J are TRBV29-1 and TRBJ2-1; TRBD2 is a possible D gene (7 bases). V lost 2 bases, J lost 6 bases, and 20 bases lay in between. This CDR3 spans 16 amino acids. CDR1 is SQVTM and CDR2 is ANQGSEA in the germline V gene. Here the CDR3 DNA reads TGCAGCGTTGAACCTAAGGCGAGGGGGGGTACCAATGAGCAGTTCTTC. Residues: CSVEPKARGGTNEQFF.

The gene calls are TRBV5-1 and TRBJ2-2; D is ambiguous. Deletions cut 4 bases from V and 3 bases from J, with 4 bases between. The CDR3 spans 12 residues. Germline values: CDR1 SGHRS, CDR2 YFSETQ. CDR3 sequence: CASSLHTGELFF. CDR3 sequence (DNA): TGCGCCAGCAGCCTGCACACCGGGGAGCTGTTTTTT.

The chain joins TRBV7-9 to TRBJ2-5, with D possibly TRBD1 on 6 matching bases. The CDR3 spans 13 residues. Germline lookup yields CDR1 SEHNR and CDR2 FQNEAQ (reference sequence). The germline V and J ends were trimmed by 5 bases and 10 bases, with 17 bases remaining between them. CDR3 DNA sequence: TGTGCCAGCAGCCCCCGGACAGTGGGGGACCAGTACTTC. Translation gives CASSPRTVGDQYF.

The CDR3 loop is CASSLGLAGDAGELFF. Here the CDR3 DNA reads TGTGCCAGCAGCCTTGGACTAGCGGGGGATGCCGGGGAGCTGTTTTTT. The V call is TRBV7-3, the J call TRBJ2-2; 13 bases map to TRBD2. Per germline, CDR1 SGHTA and CDR2 FQGTGA. The CDR3 consists of 16 residues. V shed 5 bases, J shed 6 bases, and the junction held 6 bases outside the gene matches.

The chain uses TRBV7-6 and TRBJ2-7, with D perhaps TRBD1 (6 bases). The CDR3 consists of 14 residues. The germline V gene encodes CDR1 SGHVS and CDR2 FNYEAQ. Trimming left V 3 bases short and J 4 bases short, with 13 bases between. The CDR3 DNA reads TGTGCCAGCAGCTTGGCAGGGGTCCAGTACGAGCAGTACTTC. This gives the protein CASSLAGVQYEQYF.

This clone was detected a few times. Relative to the germline gene, one junction end is altered; a read error may explain this. This rearrangement joins TRBV7-7 to TRBJ2-7, with D possibly matching TRBD1 (6 bases). The CDR3 totals 14 residues. The germline CDR1 and CDR2 sequences are SSHAT and FNYEAQ (reference sequence). CDR3 sequence reads: CASSLGQGDYEQYF. The DNA for the CDR3 is TGTGCTAGCAGCTTGGGACAAGGGGACTACGAGCAGTACTTC.

This sequence joins TRBV28 and TRBJ1-2; no firm D call. Germline V gene sequence: CDR1 MDHEN, CDR2 SYDVKM. V gave up 2 bases and J gave up 4 bases, with 11 bases separating them. This CDR3 is built from 14 residues. In DNA form, the CDR3 reads TGTGCCAGCAGTTTAGACGGGGAGTTCTATGGCTACACCTTC. Residues: CASSLDGEFYGYTF.

The chain links TRBV4-1 to TRBJ1-2; no clear D gene. The V end was cut by 0 bases, the J end by 3 bases, with 8 bases between. Germline lookup yields CDR1 MGHRA and CDR2 YSYEKL. The CDR3 is 14 residues long. In DNA form, the CDR3 reads TGCGCCAGCAGCCAAGACTTCGCCGACTATGGCTACACCTTC. Its protein is CASSQDFADYGYTF.

The genes are TRBV4-2 and TRBJ1-2; 10 positions agree with TRBD1. Germline values: CDR1 LGHNA, CDR2 YNFKEQ. CDR3 size: 15 residues. The V segment lost 3 bases and the J segment 3 bases; nucleotides outside the gene matches: 4. This chain's CDR3 is CASSQTGGPHYGYTF. The CDR3 DNA reads as TGTGCCAGCAGCCAGACAGGGGGCCCTCACTATGGCTACACCTTC.

This clone was observed once. The V and J genes are TRBV11-2 and TRBJ2-5; TRBD1 or TRBD2 may be the D gene (6 bases each). Trimming stripped 4 bases from V and 1 base from J, with 19 bases between. There are 17 residues in the CDR3. Germline CDR1 reads SGHAT; CDR2 reads FQNNGV. CDR3 in DNA: TGTGCCAGCAGCTCCGAGGGGGGCCCGGTCATCCAAGAGACCCAGTACTTC. It codes for CASSSEGGPVIQETQYF. The whole variable domain, remainder taken from reference TRBV11-2 and TRBJ2-5, is EAGVAQSPRYKIIEKRQSVAFWCNPISGHATLYWYQQILGQGPKLLIQFQNNGVVDDSQLPKDRFSAERLKGVDSTLKIQPAKLEDSAVYLCASSSEGGPVIQETQYFGPGTRLLVL.

The V call is TRBV27, the J call TRBJ2-7; a possible D gene is TRBD2 (5 bases). CDR1 is MNHEY and CDR2 is SMNVEV in the germline V gene (reference sequence). The V end was cut by 1 base, the J end by 4 bases, with 11 bases between. The CDR3 has 14 residues. CDR3 coding DNA: TGTGCCAGCAGTTTATACCAGACGGGGTACGAGCAGTACTTC. This sequence encodes CASSLYQTGYEQYF.

The gene calls are TRBV28 and TRBJ1-5; a possible D gene is TRBD1 (6 bases). This CDR3 spans 17 amino acids. Germline V lookup: CDR1 MDHEN, CDR2 SYDVKM. Trimming cost V 3 bases and J 1 base, with 16 bases left between them. The CDR3 DNA reads TGTGCCAGCAGTTTTACAGGGTGGGTATTAAGCAATCAGCCCCAGCATTTT. This translates into CASSFTGWVLSNQPQHF.

The genes are TRBV28 and TRBJ2-4, with D unresolved. The CDR3 is 13 residues long. The V end lost 2 bases, the J end lost 2 bases, and 4 bases lay between the germline ends. Germline loops: CDR1 MDHEN, CDR2 SYDVKM. CDR3 sequence (DNA): TGTGCCAGCAGTTTAACGACCAAAAACATTCAGTACTTC. Translated, it gives CASSLTTKNIQYF.

This clone occurred once. The V call is TRBV11-1, the J call TRBJ2-1; TRBD2 matches 11 bases. Germline CDR1 reads SGHAT; CDR2 reads FQDESV (reference sequence). CDR3 length: 15 residues. Trimming took 6 bases from V and 2 from J; bases not matched to a gene: 3. Here the CDR3 reads CASSLSGGAYNEQFF. CDR3 DNA: TGTGCCAGCAGTCTTAGCGGGGGGGCCTACAATGAGCAGTTCTTC.

This clone has more than one count but fewer than ten. The chain joins TRBV4-1 to TRBJ1-5; D is possibly TRBD1 (5 bases). V was shortened by 1 base and J by 9 bases, with 16 bases between the two germline ends. CDR1 and CDR2 from the germline V gene are MGHRA and YSYEKL. This CDR3 spans 15 amino acids. DNA for the CDR3: TGCGCCAGCAGCCAAGGTGCGGGGACCAGGTGGCCCCAGCATTTT. Translated: CASSQGAGTRWPQHF.

This clone was seen a few times. This rearrangement joins TRBV27 to TRBJ2-3; a possible D gene is TRBD2 (6 bases). The CDR3 is 15 amino acids. Trimming took off 3 bases at V and 1 base at J, with 11 bases between the two ends. CDR1 is MNHEY, CDR2 SMNVEV, per germline (reference sequence). CDR3 in amino acids: CASSFVASGTDTQYF. CDR3 in DNA: TGTGCCAGCAGTTTCGTTGCTAGCGGCACAGATACGCAGTATTTT.

The chain employs TRBV19 and TRBJ2-3; 9 nucleotides line up with TRBD1. The ends lost 6 bases at V and 2 bases at J; junction bases unmatched: 12. This CDR3 comprises 17 residues. Germline values: CDR1 LNHDA, CDR2 SQIVND (reference sequence). The CDR3 DNA sequence: TGTGCCAGTAGCCCAACACCCGGGACAGGGTACACAGATACGCAGTATTTT. Protein product: CASSPTPGTGYTDTQYF.

The chain recombines TRBV2 with TRBJ2-1, with TRBD1 matching over 10 bases. Germline V gene sequence: CDR1 SNHLY, CDR2 FYNNEI. The CDR3 extends over 14 amino acids. After removal of 10 bases from V and 3 bases from J, the junction contained 6 bases not matched to a gene. CDR3 sequence reads: CATKDRGDYNEQFF. The CDR3 nucleotides read TGTGCCACCAAGGACAGGGGGGACTACAATGAGCAGTTCTTC.

This chain uses TRBV29-1 with TRBJ2-7; 16 bases align to TRBD2. The CDR3 runs 17 residues. The V gene's germline CDR1 is SQVTM and CDR2 ANQGSEA. V shed 0 bases and J 6 bases; nucleotides not matched to a gene: 8. CDR3 bases: TGCAGCGTTGAAGATAGGGGACTAGCGGGGGGGCCCGGCGAGCAGTACTTC. Protein product: CSVEDRGLAGGPGEQYF.

This rearrangement joins TRBV18 to TRBJ1-1; possibly TRBD1 for D (6 bases). The CDR3 has 13 amino acids. Germline CDR1 KGHSH, CDR2 LQKENI. V was pared by 2 bases and J by 3 bases, with 7 bases between. The CDR3 protein is CASSPGGDTEAFF. In DNA form, the CDR3 reads TGTGCCAGCTCACCAGGGGGCGACACTGAAGCTTTCTTT.